These 25 T cell receptor beta chains were all obtained from the same sample, sequenced in a study of cytomegalovirus exposure and HLA in healthy donors. With 60 Vbeta and 13 Jbeta primers, the PCR was carried out. Repertoires were generated with immunoSEQ multiplex PCR, while TCRdb's copy carries only in-frame clones and drops some. The data contain a few hundred thousand clones, around 83% of them singletons. The source material was PBMCs. These receptors all stem from a girl aged 5 to 17 in good health and CMV-seronegative.

This chain links TRBV30 with TRBJ2-3; 11 nucleotides match TRBD1. V gave up 2 bases and J gave up 5 bases; unmatched junction bases: 9. The germline gives CDR1 GTSNPN, CDR2 SVGIG (reference sequence). The CDR3 is made up of 16 amino acids. The CDR3 protein is CAWSHAGDRGGDTQYF. The CDR3 DNA sequence: TGTGCCTGGAGTCACGCGGGGGACAGGGGGGGAGATACGCAGTATTTT.

The chain has TRBV27 and TRBJ1-5, with D uncertain. The CDR3 contains 17 residues. Per germline, CDR1 MNHEY and CDR2 SMNVEV (reference sequence). Trimming took off 0 bases at V and 8 bases at J, with 20 bases between the two ends. CDR3 DNA: TGTGCCAGCAGTTTATCCTCCCCTACGATATTTTCGGAGCCCCAGCATTTT. Its translation: CASSLSSPTIFSEPQHF.

The gene calls are TRBV5-3 and TRBJ2-7; possible D gene TRBD1, 6 bases. TRBV5-3 has ORF status, its function being uncertain. Trimming left V 3 bases short and J 5 bases short, with 12 bases between. The CDR3 is 13 residues long. CDR3 sequence (DNA): TGTGCCAGAAGCTACAGGGTATCGGACGAGCAGTACTTC. Amino acid sequence: CARSYRVSDEQYF.

V gene TRBV18 combines with J gene TRBJ1-4; 8 bases line up with TRBD1. V dropped 1 base and J dropped 5; count of bases not matched to a gene: 6. Germline CDR1 and CDR2: KGHSH and LQKENI. The CDR3 consists of 16 residues. The CDR3 nucleotides read TGTGCCAGCTCACCACTTGCTGGGACAGGCAATGAAAAACTGTTTTTT. Its protein product is CASSPLAGTGNEKLFF.

This clone has only a few counts. The chain is built from TRBV5-5 and TRBJ2-7, with 10 nucleotides matching TRBD1. The CDR3 is made up of 14 amino acids. With 3 bases clipped from V and 6 bases from J, the junction kept 6 bases outside the gene matches. Germline values: CDR1 SGHKS, CDR2 YYEKEE (reference sequence). The CDR3 protein is CASSSGTGEFEQYF. CDR3 coding DNA: TGTGCCAGCAGCTCCGGGACAGGGGAGTTCGAGCAGTACTTC.

The genes are TRBV27 and TRBJ2-5; 11 bases are shared with TRBD1. The V and J ends lost 3 bases and 5 bases, in that order; junction bases with no gene match: 11. The CDR3 has 17 amino acids. Germline lookup yields CDR1 MNHEY and CDR2 SMNVEV (reference sequence). CDR3 sequence reads: CASSFLRTGGLGETQYF. The CDR3 DNA reads as TGTGCCAGCAGTTTCCTTAGGACAGGGGGCTTGGGGGAGACCCAGTACTTC.

Only one count was recorded for this clone. The chain uses TRBV27 and TRBJ2-1, with 7 bases aligning to TRBD2. This CDR3 has 19 amino acids. The V gene end was trimmed by 3 bases and the J gene end by 5 bases; junction bases not matched to a gene: 19. Germline values: CDR1 MNHEY, CDR2 SMNVEV (reference sequence). CDR3 nucleotide sequence: TGTGCCAGCAGTTTTCGCGTGGGACGGGTGGTGGGGGGGGACAATGAGCAGTTCTTC. Translating gives CASSFRVGRVVGGDNEQFF.

The V call is TRBV6-6, the J call TRBJ2-7; TRBD1 is a possible D gene (6 bases). The CDR3 runs to 16 residues. Germline assignment: CDR1 MNHNY and CDR2 SVGAGI (reference sequence). V lost 7 bases and J 3 bases, leaving 22 bases between the germline ends. The CDR3 nucleotides read TGTGCCAGCATACTCAAGTCAGGGGTTGATGGCTACGAGCAGTACTTC. Translation gives CASILKSGVDGYEQYF.

V and J are TRBV18 and TRBJ1-2; TRBD1 aligns across 8 bases. The germline V gene has CDR1 KGHSH and CDR2 LQKENI. CDR3 length equals 12 residues. The junction had 0 bases not matched to a gene; V was cut back by 3 bases and J by 6 bases. For the CDR3, the DNA is TGTGCCAGCTCACCGGACAGGGATGGCTACACCTTC. This encodes CASSPDRDGYTF.

A single count supports this clone. The chain couples TRBV6-6 to TRBJ2-2; maybe TRBD2 (5 bases). V shed 5 bases and J shed 5 bases, with 12 bases lying between them. This CDR3 is built from 14 residues. In germline, CDR1 is MNHNY, CDR2 SVGAGI (reference sequence). The CDR3 here is CASSPAGRTGELFF. Written as DNA, the CDR3 is TGTGCCAGCAGTCCCGCGGGTCGGACCGGGGAGCTGTTTTTT.

The chain links TRBV28 to TRBJ1-4; D is perhaps TRBD1 (5 bases). V was shortened by 3 bases and J by 7 bases, with 15 bases between the two germline ends. The CDR3 has 15 amino acids. The germline V gene has CDR1 MDHEN and CDR2 SYDVKM. This chain's CDR3 is CASSLGGRASEKLFF. The CDR3, as DNA: TGTGCCAGCAGTTTGGGGGGTCGGGCTTCTGAAAAACTGTTTTTT.

This clone has just a few counts. The chain recombines TRBV7-9 with TRBJ1-1; D gene unclear. Trimming pared 1 base from V and 0 bases from J, leaving 6 bases between. Per the germline V gene, CDR1 is SEHNR and CDR2 is FQNEAQ (reference sequence). The CDR3 runs to 14 residues. CDR3 protein: CASSLVSVNTEAFF. CDR3 sequence (DNA): TGTGCCAGCAGCTTAGTATCGGTGAACACTGAAGCTTTCTTT.

The gene calls are TRBV25-1 and TRBJ1-3, with TRBD1 matching over 9 bases. The CDR3 consists of 15 residues. Germline CDR1 and CDR2: MGHDK and SYGVNS. J was trimmed by 9 bases and V by 5 bases; bases with no gene match: 11. The CDR3 protein is CASSPPGTGFTTIYF. The CDR3 DNA is TGTGCCAGCAGTCCACCCGGGACAGGGTTTACCACCATATATTTT. The complete variable domain, with remaining parts taken from reference TRBV25-1 and TRBJ1-3, reads EADIYQTPRYLVIGTGKKITLECSQTMGHDKMYWYQQDPGMELHLIHYSYGVNSTEKGDLSSESTVSRIRTEHFPLTLESARPSHTSQYLCASSPPGTGFTTIYFGEGSWLTVV.

With regard to this clone: Additional DNA sequences in this sample encode the identical CDR3. The chain is built from TRBV5-1 and TRBJ1-2, with 11 bases aligning to TRBD1. The CDR3 loop spans 13 amino acids. Germline loops: CDR1 SGHRS, CDR2 YFSETQ. Trimming cost V 4 bases and J 7 bases; bases outside gene matches: 3. CDR3 sequence: CASSLGTGGGYTF. CDR3 nucleotide sequence: TGCGCCAGCAGCCTCGGGACAGGGGGTGGCTACACCTTC.

This chain links TRBV18 with TRBJ2-3, with D tentatively TRBD2 (5 bases). This CDR3 is 13 amino acids long. Germline-derived CDR1 and CDR2 are KGHSH and LQKENI. V was shortened by 6 bases and J by 1 base, with 8 bases between the two germline ends. The CDR3 spells CASSPGGTDTQYF. The CDR3 nucleotides are TGTGCCAGCTCCCCCGGGGGCACAGATACGCAGTATTTT.

V usage is TRBV6-5 and J usage is TRBJ1-1, with TRBD1 matching over 10 bases. The CDR3 covers 16 residues. V lost 2 bases and J lost 5; bases outside the gene matches: 8. Per the germline V gene, CDR1 is MNHEY and CDR2 is SVGAGI. The DNA for the CDR3 is TGTGCCAGCAGTTACCTCCGGACAGGGGGGCGGACTGAAGCTTTCTTT. Protein product: CASSYLRTGGRTEAFF.

This clone was found a few times. V usage is TRBV7-9 and J usage is TRBJ2-2, with a possible D match to TRBD2 (5 bases). Germline assignment: CDR1 SEHNR and CDR2 FQNEAQ (reference sequence). The V gene lost 5 bases and the J gene lost 2 bases, with 9 bases spanning the gap. The CDR3 totals 14 residues. DNA of the CDR3: TGTGCCAGCAGCCCAGCGGCAAACACCGGGGAGCTGTTTTTT. As protein: CASSPAANTGELFF.

V gene TRBV7-9 combines with J gene TRBJ1-1, with D unresolved. This CDR3 spans 12 amino acids. V was pared by 5 bases and J by 3 bases, with 7 bases between. Germline assignment: CDR1 SEHNR and CDR2 FQNEAQ (reference sequence). CDR3 bases: TGTGCCAGCAGCCCTACGGACACTGAAGCTTTCTTT. Translating it yields CASSPTDTEAFF. Drawing the rest from reference TRBV7-9 and TRBJ1-1, the complete variable domain is DTGVSQNPRHKITKRGQNVTFRCDPISEHNRLYWYRQTLGQGPEFLTYFQNEAQLEKSRLLSDRFSAERPKGSFSTLEIQRTEQGDSAMYLCASSPTDTEAFFGQGTRLTVV.

The chain is built from TRBV5-1 and TRBJ1-5; unclear D gene. CDR3 length: 15 amino acids. Germline V lookup: CDR1 SGHRS, CDR2 YFSETQ. V was pared by 1 base and J by 7 bases, with 15 bases between. This chain's CDR3 is CASSLYEGGGQPQHF. As DNA, the CDR3 is TGCGCCAGCAGCTTGTACGAAGGCGGAGGCCAGCCCCAGCATTTT.

V usage is TRBV7-2 and J usage is TRBJ1-1, with a possible D match to TRBD1 (5 bases). CDR1 is SGHTA and CDR2 is FQGNSA in the germline V gene. Trimming shortened V by 5 bases and J by 2 bases, and 12 bases separated the two germline ends. CDR3 length: 14 residues. CDR3 coding DNA: TGTGCCAGCAGCCCTCCCGGGGGAAACACTGAAGCTTTCTTT. Protein: CASSPPGGNTEAFF.

The chain couples TRBV20-1 to TRBJ1-2; D is unclear. Germline-derived CDR1 and CDR2 are DFQATT and SNEGSKA (reference sequence). The CDR3 has 11 residues. CDR3 loop: CLVADYYGYTF. The CDR3 bases are TGCTTAGTGGCGGACTACTATGGCTACACCTTC.

The table lists this clone with a few counts. The chain links TRBV2 to TRBJ1-5; the D gene is possibly TRBD1 (6 bases). Germline V gene lookup returns CDR1 SNHLY and CDR2 FYNNEI. This CDR3 is 15 amino acids long. Between the trimmed V and J ends, which lost 2 bases and 3 bases, there was a span of 11 bases. The CDR3 DNA sequence: TGTGCCAGCAGTGAATCAAGGACAGTCAATCAGCCCCAGCATTTT. Translated: CASSESRTVNQPQHF.

The rearrangement links TRBV27 to TRBJ2-7; D is possibly TRBD2 (5 bases). The CDR3 consists of 15 residues. Germline CDR1 MNHEY, CDR2 SMNVEV (reference sequence). Trimming took off 2 bases at V and 2 bases at J, with 13 bases between the two ends. CDR3 loop: CASSLGRGWPYEQYF. Written as DNA, the CDR3 is TGTGCCAGCAGTTTAGGCCGAGGGTGGCCCTACGAGCAGTACTTC.

The chain uses TRBV6-5 and TRBJ1-1, with 11 bases that match TRBD1. The CDR3 contains 15 residues. With 4 bases clipped from V and 4 bases from J, the junction kept 5 bases outside the gene matches. CDR1 and CDR2 from the germline V gene are MNHEY and SVGAGI. The CDR3 reads CASSWRTGGFTEAFF. CDR3 bases: TGTGCCAGCAGTTGGAGGACAGGGGGCTTCACTGAAGCTTTCTTT.

The chain's CDR3 is CASSPQGNGNTIYF. The CDR3 nucleotides are TGTGCCAGTAGTCCGCAGGGGAATGGAAACACCATATATTTT. This rearrangement joins TRBV19 to TRBJ1-3; the D gene is possibly TRBD1 (6 bases). This CDR3 is built from 14 residues. Trimming left V 5 bases short and J 3 bases short, with 11 bases between. CDR1 is LNHDA, CDR2 SQIVND, per germline (reference sequence).